A single sample gave rise to the 5 T cell receptor beta chains below, sequenced in a study of blood T cell repertoires in COVID-19. The protocol was immunoSEQ multiplex PCR, while the TCRdb copy is restricted to in-frame clones and leaves out a portion. This sample has about 250,000 clones; just under 85% occur once, and the top ten carry approximately 6.3%. Sequenced sample: peripheral blood. The receptors were sampled from a woman aged 55-69 years with active or convalescent COVID-19.

This sequence joins TRBV15 and TRBJ2-1; TRBD2 agrees at 7 bases. Unmatched junction bases numbered 5, after V lost 5 bases and J lost 4 bases. The CDR3 is made up of 14 amino acids. The germline V gene has CDR1 LNHNV and CDR2 YYDKDF (reference sequence). The CDR3 nucleotides are TGTGCCACCAGCGTAAGGGAGGGATACAATGAGCAGTTCTTC. This gives the protein CATSVREGYNEQFF. Filled out from reference TRBV15 and TRBJ2-1, the complete variable domain reads DAMVIQNPRYQVTQFGKPVTLSCSQTLNHNVMYWYQQKSSQAPKLLFHYYDKDFNNEADTPDNFQSRRPNTSFCFLDIRSPGLGDTAMYLCATSVREGYNEQFFGPGTRLTVL.

The CDR3 sequence is CASSRSGGSHNEQFF. In nucleotides, the CDR3 is TGTGCCAGCAGCCGTAGCGGGGGGTCGCACAATGAGCAGTTCTTC. J is TRBJ2-1 and V is TRBV7-2, with 10 bases identical to TRBD2. This CDR3 has 15 amino acids. CDR1 and CDR2 (germline): SGHTA, FQGNSA. Trimming took 5 bases from V and 5 from J; bases not matched to a gene: 6.

This rearrangement joins TRBV9 to TRBJ1-6; 9 nucleotides agree with TRBD1. Germline V CDR1 and CDR2: SGDLS, YYNGEE. The CDR3 consists of 15 residues. Trimming took 0 bases from V and 7 from J; bases not matched to a gene: 2. CDR3 in amino acids: CASSVAGQGNSPLHF. The DNA of the CDR3 is TGTGCCAGCAGCGTAGCTGGACAGGGGAATTCACCCCTCCACTTT.

Concerning this clone: This sample also contains other DNA sequences that code for the same CDR3. The chain uses TRBV5-1 and TRBJ1-1, with a possible D match to TRBD1 (5 bases). V was clipped by 1 base and J by 0 bases, with 10 bases between them. This CDR3 is built from 15 residues. Per the germline V gene, CDR1 is SGHRS and CDR2 is YFSETQ. DNA of the CDR3: TGCGCCAGCAGCTTGAACGGACATCTGAACACTGAAGCTTTCTTT. This encodes CASSLNGHLNTEAFF.

V and J are TRBV11-2 and TRBJ2-3; TRBD2 agrees at 7 bases. V lost 1 base, J lost 1 base, and 11 bases stayed unmatched. The CDR3 length is 18 residues. Germline V lookup: CDR1 SGHAT, CDR2 FQNNGV. This CDR3 is CASSLAPSGGYRTDTQYF. The CDR3 DNA sequence: TGTGCCAGCAGCTTAGCCCCTAGCGGCGGATACCGCACAGATACGCAGTATTTT.